This is a list of T cell receptor beta chains from one sample in a study of cytomegalovirus exposure and HLA in healthy donors. The protocol was immunoSEQ multiplex PCR, while the TCRdb copy is restricted to in-frame clones and leaves out a portion. This sample has over 100,000 clones, with approximately 78% found just once. The specimen sequenced was PBMCs. The receptors originated from a young man in good health and CMV-seropositive. The CDR3 runs from the conserved cysteine through the conserved F or W. A D gene is named only where the DNA matches it firmly. A row's size may be missing; if present it is once, few, many or a size class.

j_call v_call clone_size d_call cdr3_length cdr3_nt cdr3_aa
TRBJ2-5 TRBV6-5 - - 15 TGTGCCAGCAGGAGCAGACTGGGGGGCCAAGAGACCCAGTACTTC CASRSRLGGQETQYF
TRBJ2-5 TRBV5-4 - TRBD2 15 TGTGCCAGCAGCCCCCCGCTAGCGGGAAAAGAGACCCAGTACTTC CASSPPLAGKETQYF
TRBJ2-5 TRBV5-4 - TRBD2 17 TGTGCCAGCAGCTTGGAGAGCGGGGGGCGCCTTTGGGAGACCCAGTACTTC CASSLESGGRLWETQYF
TRBJ1-1 TRBV19 once TRBD1 14 TGTGCCAGTAGTGACCCTACAGGGGGAACTGAAGCTTTCTTT CASSDPTGGTEAFF
TRBJ2-3 TRBV13 - - 14 TGTGCCAGCGCTCGGGGCGGGGAAGGCCTCGCGCAGTATTTT CASARGGEGLAQYF
TRBJ2-5 TRBV7-7 - TRBD2 14 TGTGCCAGCAGCCCCAGACTAGCCCAAGAGACCCAGTACTTC CASSPRLAQETQYF
TRBJ1-6 TRBV5-8 - - 12 TGTGCCAGCAGCTTGTCAGGTTCACCCCTCCACTTT CASSLSGSPLHF
TRBJ2-7 TRBV4-1 - - 16 TGCGCCAGCAGCCCACGCACCCCACAGGGAATCTACGAGCAGTACTTC CASSPRTPQGIYEQYF
TRBJ2-1 TRBV14 - TRBD2 14 TGTGCCAGCAGCCAAGATCGAACTAGCGGGAGGAGGGTCTTC CASSQDRTSGRRVF
TRBJ2-5 TRBV5-4 - - 14 TGTGCCAGTAGCTTGGGAAGCAACCAAGAGACCCAGTACTTC CASSLGSNQETQYF
TRBJ2-1 TRBV7-9 - TRBD2 16 TGTGCCAGCAGCTCTACACTAGCGGGATCAGACAATGAGCAGTTCTTC CASSSTLAGSDNEQFF
TRBJ1-1 TRBV30 - TRBD1 12 TGTGCCTGGTTTACTGACAGGGTCGAAGCTTTCTTT CAWFTDRVEAFF
TRBJ2-5 TRBV13 - TRBD1 16 TGTGCCAGCAGCGCACTATCCAGGGGGCGGCAAGAGACCCAGTACTTC CASSALSRGRQETQYF
TRBJ1-2 TRBV11-3 few - 12 TGTGCCAGCAGCTCTAGAAGAGATGGCTACACCTTC CASSSRRDGYTF
TRBJ2-2 TRBV19 - - 15 TGTGCCAGTACTCGGTGGGTAGCGAGCACCGGGGAGCTGTTTTTT CASTRWVASTGELFF
TRBJ2-3 TRBV7-2 - - 17 TGTGCCAGCAGCTTACTCGCGAAGGGGGGGGGCACAGATACGCAGTATTTT CASSLLAKGGGTDTQYF
TRBJ2-5 TRBV7-7 - TRBD1 14 TGTGCCAGCAGCCCGGACAGGGTAGGAGAGACCCAGTACTTC CASSPDRVGETQYF
TRBJ1-1 TRBV11-2 - - 13 TGTGCCAGCAGCTTAGCCGTGAACACTGAAGCTTTCTTT CASSLAVNTEAFF
TRBJ1-1 TRBV9 - - 13 TGTGCCAGCAGCGTAGGGACAAACACTGAAGCTTCCTTT CASSVGTNTEASF
TRBJ1-4 TRBV30 once - 13 TGTGCCTGGAGAGCGCTTTTTAATGAAAAACTGTTTTTT CAWRALFNEKLFF
TRBJ1-2 TRBV28 - - 12 TGTGCCAGCAGTACAGGGTCTTCTGGCTACACCTTC CASSTGSSGYTF
TRBJ2-2 TRBV6-1 - - 15 TGTGCCAGCAGCCCTAGACAGCGGAACACCGGGGAGCTGTTTTTT CASSPRQRNTGELFF
TRBJ2-1 TRBV5-4 - TRBD2 12 TGTGCCAGCAGCTTGTGGCGGGAGGCGCAGTTCTTC CASSLWREAQFF
TRBJ2-1 TRBV10-2 - - 16 TGCGCCAGCAGTGAGTCGAGCTCTTACTCCTACAATGAGCAGTTCTTC CASSESSSYSYNEQFF
TRBJ1-4 TRBV6-5 - - 13 TGTGCCAGCAGTTACGAGGGTGGGGAAAAACTGTTTTTT CASSYEGGEKLFF
TRBJ2-1 TRBV6-4 - - 15 TGTGCCAGCAGTGAATTGGCGGGTTCCTACAATGAGCAGTTCTTC CASSELAGSYNEQFF
TRBJ1-1 TRBV7-9 - TRBD1 15 TGTGCCAGCACCTACCAGGGGGCGCGAGACACTGAAGCTTTCTTT CASTYQGARDTEAFF
TRBJ1-1 TRBV10-2 - TRBD1 13 TGCGCCAGCAGTTTGGACAGGGGATTTGAAGCTTTCTTT CASSLDRGFEAFF
TRBJ2-1 TRBV29-1 - - 12 TGCAGCGTCCAGACTAGGTTGTATGAGCAGTTCTTC CSVQTRLYEQFF
TRBJ2-7 TRBV9 few - 14 TGTGCCAGCAGCGTAGATCTCGGGAGCTACGAGCAGTACTTC CASSVDLGSYEQYF
TRBJ2-4 TRBV5-4 - - 15 TGTGCCAGCAGCGCGGTCACAGGGATGGAGAACATTCAGTACTTC CASSAVTGMENIQYF
TRBJ1-2 TRBV5-1 - TRBD1 13 TGCGCCAGCAGCTTGGACCAGGGGGCTGGCTACACCTTC CASSLDQGAGYTF
TRBJ1-1 TRBV11-3 - TRBD1 15 TGTGCCAGCAGCTTAGGGACAGGTTTGAACACTGAAGCTTTCTTT CASSLGTGLNTEAFF
TRBJ1-1 TRBV6-1 - - 12 TGTGCCAGCAGTGAAAATCCCTCCTCGGCTTTCTTT CASSENPSSAFF
TRBJ2-1 TRBV10-3 - TRBD2 15 TGTGCCATCAGTGAGGGGCTAGCGGGAGATAATGAGCAGTTCTTC CAISEGLAGDNEQFF
TRBJ1-6 TRBV7-9 - - 14 TGTGCCAGCAGCGGGATCGGGGGGAATTCACCCCTCCACTTT CASSGIGGNSPLHF
TRBJ2-4 TRBV18 - TRBD2 19 TGTGCCAGCTCACCACGGGCTAGCGGGCTACCGCTAGCCAAAAACATTCAGTACTTC CASSPRASGLPLAKNIQYF
TRBJ2-3 TRBV7-9 - - 14 TGTGCCAGCTTGGCGGAGAGGTATACAGATACGCAGTATTTT CASLAERYTDTQYF
TRBJ2-5 TRBV5-4 once TRBD1 16 TGTGCCAGCAGCCCTAAGGGGGGACAGGGGCAAGAGACCCAGTACTTC CASSPKGGQGQETQYF
TRBJ1-6 TRBV6-5 - - 16 TGTGCCAGCAGTTACTCGACAGAGAGCAGGTCTTCACCCCTCCACTTT CASSYSTESRSSPLHF
TRBJ2-6 TRBV7-9 - - 16 TGTGCCAGCAGCTTGGCAGGTCGCTCTGGGGCCAACGTCCTGACTTTC CASSLAGRSGANVLTF
TRBJ1-1 TRBV6-5 - - 14 TGTGCCAGCAGTTACAAAGGCGGGGACACTGAAGCTTTCTTT CASSYKGGDTEAFF
TRBJ1-5 TRBV25-1 - - 13 TGTGCCAGCAGTGGCCAGGGGAATCAGCCCCAGCATTTT CASSGQGNQPQHF
TRBJ2-3 TRBV11-3 - TRBD2 15 TGTGCCAGCAGCCGACTAGCCCTTAGCACAGATACGCAGTATTTT CASSRLALSTDTQYF
TRBJ2-3 TRBV5-1 - - 17 TGCGCCAGCAGCTTGGCCGGGTCGGGAGTAAGTTTCGGTACGCAGTATTTT CASSLAGSGVSFGTQYF
TRBJ2-3 TRBV6-5 - - 15 TGTGCCAGCAGTTACTCCGGCGGGGTCACAGATACGCAGTATTTT CASSYSGGVTDTQYF
TRBJ2-5 TRBV29-1 - - 12 TGCAGCGTCGAGGACAGAGGAGAGACCCAGTACTTC CSVEDRGETQYF
TRBJ2-5 TRBV5-4 - - 16 TGTGCCAGCAGCTTGGCCAGAGAGGCAGCCCAAGAGACCCAGTACTTC CASSLAREAAQETQYF
TRBJ2-5 TRBV2 - TRBD2 13 TGTGCCAGCCCGGGACTAGACCAAGAGACCCAGTACTTC CASPGLDQETQYF
TRBJ2-1 TRBV19 - TRBD1 17 TGTGCCAGTAGTGGTATACCGGGACAGGGTTCCTACAATGAGCAGTTCTTC CASSGIPGQGSYNEQFF
TRBJ1-4 TRBV2 few TRBD1 16 TGTGCCAGCAAACGAGCAGGGGGCGCGGGTAATGAAAAACTGTTTTTT CASKRAGGAGNEKLFF
TRBJ2-5 TRBV7-7 - TRBD2 15 TGTGCCAGCAGCAAGACTAGCGGGCCCCAAGAGACCCAGTACTTC CASSKTSGPQETQYF
TRBJ2-4 TRBV7-8 - TRBD1 16 TGTGCCAGCAGCATGGGACAGCTACTAGCCAAAAACATTCAGTACTTC CASSMGQLLAKNIQYF
TRBJ2-1 TRBV14 - TRBD2 18 TGTGCCAGCAGCCAAGGATTAGCGGGCCTCAACTCCTACAATGAGCAGTTCTTC CASSQGLAGLNSYNEQFF
TRBJ2-2 TRBV6-5 - - 16 TGTGCCAGCAGTTACTCGTCTTGGACAGCCACCGGGGAGCTGTTTTTT CASSYSSWTATGELFF
TRBJ2-1 TRBV4-1 few TRBD2 14 TGCGCCAGCAGCGAGTCGGGACTAATAAATGAGCAGTTCTTC CASSESGLINEQFF
TRBJ1-2 TRBV28 - - 14 TGTGCCAGCACATTACCAGGACAGCTCTATGGCTACACCTTC CASTLPGQLYGYTF
TRBJ2-7 TRBV19 - - 15 TGTGCCAGTAGTATAGGGTCCGGACTCCCCTACGAGCAGTACTTC CASSIGSGLPYEQYF
TRBJ2-2 TRBV15 - - 15 TGTGCCACCAGCAGGGGACAAACGAACACCGGGGAGCTGTTTTTT CATSRGQTNTGELFF
TRBJ2-7 TRBV7-2 - TRBD2 15 TGTGCCAGCAGCTTAGGAACTAGCGGGGTCTACGAGCAGTACTTC CASSLGTSGVYEQYF